The source of this T cell receptor (beta chain) is a study of CD8+ T cells in alopecia areata. Background on the study: The authors scored treated patients' severity by affected scalp percentage.

With regard to this clone: Its antigen is unknown.

Treatment reported: oral pan-JAK inhibitor, 5-10 mg twice daily. Whole-study results and caveats: During tofacitinib treatment, many expanded lesional clones remained in scalp and blood.

CDR3 length equals 12 residues. Per germline, CDR1 SGHDT and CDR2 YYEEEE. Trimming removed 4 bases from V and 4 bases from J, with 8 bases in between. After isolation, RNA underwent reverse transcription to generate cDNA as the sequencing template. The repertoire was sequenced with immunoSEQ multiplex PCR; TCRdb's copy has only in-frame clones and lacks some. The sample includes about 87,000 clones, 60% to 80% of them seen just once. This receptor was identified in a human donor with alopecia areata. Sequencing used CD8+ T cells sorted from blood, obtained between weeks 43 and 45, from a patient treated with tofacitinib. The chain recombines TRBV5-6 with TRBJ1-1, with D unresolved. The CDR3 coding sequence is TGTGCCAGCAGCCCGGGGTCCACTGAAGCTTTCTTT. As protein: CASSPGSTEAFF.